This entry concerns a single T cell receptor (beta chain). Its antigen has not been determined. No per-base quality is available; no much larger clone lies one base away. The data are from a study of T cell changes during pregnancy in multiple sclerosis (dated by TCRdb to about 2019). Broadly, across the study: The study looked at changes in the T cell repertoire across pregnancy in women with multiple sclerosis.

CDR1 MGHDK and CDR2 SYGVNS were looked up in the germline V gene. CDR3 length: 12 amino acids, cysteine to phenylalanine. Only the CDR3 DNA stays, 36 bases, in frame from base 1. Libraries came from the immunoSEQ multiplex PCR assay. The table comes from immuneACCESS by way of TCRdb, which keeps in-frame sequences with V and J called. Part of the clones is missing from these tables; in studies checked, under half for an unresolved V gene and the rest for unknown reasons. This sample lists approximately 10,000 clones; about four fifths were detected once. The ten largest clonotypes hold about 10% of the sample.

The chain joins TRBV25-1 to TRBJ2-5, with the D gene call left open. The J call is doubtful: the DNA matches TRBJ2-7 better. This clonotype originated in a female donor in good health, enrolled as a control in a pregnancy study. Here the sequenced sample was CD8+ T cells from peripheral blood mononuclear cells, taken after pregnancy. The CDR3 has the sequence CASSESLNEQYF. The DNA is as follows: TGTGCCAGCAGTGAATCGCTTAACGAGCAGTACTTC.